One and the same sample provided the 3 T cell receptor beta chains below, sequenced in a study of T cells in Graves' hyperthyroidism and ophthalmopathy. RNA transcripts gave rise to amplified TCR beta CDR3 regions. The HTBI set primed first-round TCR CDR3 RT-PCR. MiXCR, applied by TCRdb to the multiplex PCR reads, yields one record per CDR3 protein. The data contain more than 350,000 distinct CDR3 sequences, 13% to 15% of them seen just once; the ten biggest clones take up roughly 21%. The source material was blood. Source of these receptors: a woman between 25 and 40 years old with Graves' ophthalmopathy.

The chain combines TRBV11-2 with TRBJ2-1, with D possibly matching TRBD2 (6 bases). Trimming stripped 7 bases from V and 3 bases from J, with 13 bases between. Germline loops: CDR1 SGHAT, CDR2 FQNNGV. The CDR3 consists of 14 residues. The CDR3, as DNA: TGTGCCAGCACCCGGGAGCGGGTCTACAATGAGCAGTTCTTC. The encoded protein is CASTRERVYNEQFF.

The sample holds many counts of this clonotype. The CDR3 protein is CASSAVRGFLNIQYF. In DNA, the CDR3 is TGTGCCAGCAGTGCAGTACGGGGATTCTTAAACATTCAGTACTTC. This chain links TRBV12-3 or TRBV12-4 with TRBJ2-4, with D possibly being TRBD2 (5 bases). V was shortened by 5 bases and J by 6 bases, with 17 bases between the two germline ends. CDR3 length equals 15 residues.

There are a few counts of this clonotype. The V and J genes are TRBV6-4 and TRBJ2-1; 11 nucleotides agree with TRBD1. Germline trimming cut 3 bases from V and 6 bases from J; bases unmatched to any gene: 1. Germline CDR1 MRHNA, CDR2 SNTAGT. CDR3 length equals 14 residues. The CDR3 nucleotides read TGTGCCAGCAGTGAGGGGACAGGGGGCAATGAGCAGTTCTTC. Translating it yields CASSEGTGGNEQFF.